This TCR beta chain is drawn from a study of T-cell reconstitution after alpha-beta-depleted transplantation in children. Germline CDR1 LGHNA, CDR2 YNFKEQ. The CDR3 sequence is 16 residues long. The V and J ends lost 0 bases and 1 base, in that order; junction bases with no gene match: 3. The TCRbeta library incorporated unique molecular identifiers. Using its own MiXCR run on the PCR reads, TCRdb lists one record per CDR3 protein. The sample lists about 500,000 distinct CDR3 sequences; over 25% were seen once. This chain connects TRBV4-2 to TRBJ2-1; 7 bases map to TRBD1. The clonotype was recovered from a human donor who donated a stem cell graft to a child with aplastic anemia. Sequenced material: PBMCs from the stem cell graft donor, taken from the stem cell graft. For the CDR3, the DNA is TGTGCCAGCAGCCAAGACAACAGGGGTTCCTACAATGAGCAGTTCTTC. This sequence encodes CASSQDNRGSYNEQFF.